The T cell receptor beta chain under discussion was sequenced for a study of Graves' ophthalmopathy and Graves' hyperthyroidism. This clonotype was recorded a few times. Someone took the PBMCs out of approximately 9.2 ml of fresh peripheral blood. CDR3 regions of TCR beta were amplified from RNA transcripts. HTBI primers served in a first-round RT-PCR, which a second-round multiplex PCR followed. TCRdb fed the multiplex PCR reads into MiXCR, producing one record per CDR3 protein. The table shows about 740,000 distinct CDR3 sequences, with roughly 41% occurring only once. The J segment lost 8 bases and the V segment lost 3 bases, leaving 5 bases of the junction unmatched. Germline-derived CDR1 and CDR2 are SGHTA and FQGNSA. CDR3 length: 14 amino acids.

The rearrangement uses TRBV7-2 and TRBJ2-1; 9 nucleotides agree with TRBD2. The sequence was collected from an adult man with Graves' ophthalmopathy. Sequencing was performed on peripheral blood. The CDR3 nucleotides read TGTGCCAGCAGCTTCAGTTGGACTAGCGATGAGCAGTTCTTC. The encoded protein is CASSFSWTSDEQFF.